The sequence of this T cell receptor (beta chain) was determined in a study of blood T cell repertoires in COVID-19 (TCRdb year 2020). Describing the broader study: Collaborator samples came from the United States, Italy and Spain and covered acute and convalescent phases of COVID-19. The prospective study material was composed of cDNA or gDNA derived from T cells, B-cell-depleted T cells, or PBMCs. The sample metadata nearly always contained a de-identified subject ID, COVID-19 status, age in years and sex. A freely available public database, intended as a resource for researchers studying the immune response to SARS-CoV-2, is where the repertoires were released. Samples came from the ongoing ImmuneRACE study (first 160 participants) plus 1,254 subjects from 6 global collaborators. Where available, HLA class I and class II types were taken from metadata supplied by the sample provider and were not determined by assay-based typing. Subjects who had been exposed to COVID-19, were actively infected with it, or had recovered from it provided the deeply sampled blood TCRbeta repertoires that made up the dataset.

About this clone: The antigen it recognizes is unknown. Base quality data are lacking; no much larger clone is found one base away.

TCRbeta CDR3 regions were amplified from genomic DNA using the immunoSEQ Assay, a bias-controlled multiplex PCR. Under the source paper's analysis protocol: The number of nucleated cells in each sample was estimated by amplification of reference gene primers within the assay. To quantify the absolute abundance of each unique TCRbeta CDR3 rearrangement, sequence reads were collapsed and filtered. Productive Simpson clonality was computed per sample as the square root of Simpson's diversity index over productive rearrangements. What TCRdb holds here is the immuneACCESS table cut down to in-frame rearrangements. Part of the clones is not present; checked against another copy, under half of the missing clones reflect an unresolved V gene, and the others are unexplained. V and J calls and clone size are given by that table; D and trimming were obtained from the DNA. The table for this sample lists 90,000 to 110,000 clones; around 90% of them were counted only once. 0.95% to 1.3% of the sample rests with the top ten.

Points the paper makes about the study in general: Clinical and demographic metadata were provided uncurated, with the amount varying by source and participant.

The germline V gene provides CDR1 SGHAT and CDR2 FQNNGV. Ends trimmed: V by 4 bases, J by 4 bases; bases unmatched to a gene: 11. Reading from cysteine to phenylalanine, the CDR3 counts 17 amino acids. Left in the record is the CDR3 DNA by itself, 51 bases read in frame from the first base. Collaborating institutions collected whole blood in K2EDTA tubes following their own protocols. Collaborator samples were shipped for TCRbeta analysis as frozen whole blood, isolated PBMCs, or DNA extracted from either sample type. Specimen: peripheral blood. The sequence was obtained from a human donor in a cohort sampled during active COVID-19. This receptor chain uses TRBV11-2 and TRBJ2-1, with 9 middle bases fitting TRBD2. The nucleotides are TGTGCCAGCAGCTCCCTTACTAGCGGGCCAGCATACAATGAGCAGTTCTTC. The resulting protein is CASSSLTSGPAYNEQFF.